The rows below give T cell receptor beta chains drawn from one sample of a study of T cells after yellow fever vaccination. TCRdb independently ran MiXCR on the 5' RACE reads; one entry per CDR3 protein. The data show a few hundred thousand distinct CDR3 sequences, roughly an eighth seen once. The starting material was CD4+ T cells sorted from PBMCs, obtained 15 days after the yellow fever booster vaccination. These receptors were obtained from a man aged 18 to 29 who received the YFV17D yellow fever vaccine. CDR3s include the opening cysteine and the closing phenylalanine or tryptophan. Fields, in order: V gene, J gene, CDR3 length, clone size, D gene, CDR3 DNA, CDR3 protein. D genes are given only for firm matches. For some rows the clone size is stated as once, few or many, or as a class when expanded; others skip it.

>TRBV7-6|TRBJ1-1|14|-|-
TGTGCCAGCAGCTTCGGATCCCTGTCCACTGAAGCTTTCTTT
CASSFGSLSTEAFF
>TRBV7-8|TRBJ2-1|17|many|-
TGTGCCAGCAGCTTAGGATCCGGCGGGGCAGACTACAATGAGCAGTTCTTC
CASSLGSGGADYNEQFF
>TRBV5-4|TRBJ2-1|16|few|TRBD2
TGTGCCAGCAGCTCCGCTAGCGGGGGGGCTGTGAATGAGCAGTTCTTC
CASSSASGGAVNEQFF
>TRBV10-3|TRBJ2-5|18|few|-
TGTGCCATCGGAGGACGCGGCACAGGGACCGTCGATTTCGAGACCCAGTACTTC
CAIGGRGTGTVDFETQYF
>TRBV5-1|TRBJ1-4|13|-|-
TGCGCCAGCAGTACGGACGCCCGTGAAAAACTGTTTTTT
CASSTDAREKLFF
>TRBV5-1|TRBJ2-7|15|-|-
TGCGCCAGCAGCGTATATCTGGACATCGGCTACGAGCAGTACTTC
CASSVYLDIGYEQYF
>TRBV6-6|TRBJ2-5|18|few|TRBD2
TGTGCCAGCAGTTTTCCCAGGGGTTCCCTAGCGGGGGCGGAGACCCAGTACTTC
CASSFPRGSLAGAETQYF
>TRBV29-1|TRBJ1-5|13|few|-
TGCAGCGTTGTGGGTGCTGGCAATCAGCCCCAGCATTTT
CSVVGAGNQPQHF
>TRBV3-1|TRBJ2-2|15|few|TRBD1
TGTGCCAGCAGCGGCCGGGACAGGGATACCGGGGAGCTGTTTTTT
CASSGRDRDTGELFF
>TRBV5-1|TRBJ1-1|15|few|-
TGCGCCAGCAGCTCCCTCGATGGACCGTGCACTGAAGCTTTCTTT
CASSSLDGPCTEAFF
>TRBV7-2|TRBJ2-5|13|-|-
TGTGCCAGCAGCTTTTGGGGTACAGAGACCCAGTACTTC
CASSFWGTETQYF
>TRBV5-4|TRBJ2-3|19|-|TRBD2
TGTGCCAGCAGCTTGCCCGCCGGGGGACTAGCGGACCTCACAGATACGCAGTATTTT
CASSLPAGGLADLTDTQYF
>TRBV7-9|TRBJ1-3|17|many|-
TGTGCCAGCAGCTTGCTCAGGGCAGGGAGCTCTGGAAACACCATATATTTT
CASSLLRAGSSGNTIYF
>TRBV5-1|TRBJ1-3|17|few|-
TGCGCCAGCAGCAGTAAGCCTGGGGCAGACGTTGGAAACACCATATATTTT
CASSSKPGADVGNTIYF
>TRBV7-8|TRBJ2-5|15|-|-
TGTGCCAGCAGCTTAGCAAGGGGAACGGTAGAGACCCAGTACTTC
CASSLARGTVETQYF
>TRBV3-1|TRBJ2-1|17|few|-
TGTGCCAGCAGCCCCCTCCCCGGGGCCAACTCCTACAATGAGCAGTTCTTC
CASSPLPGANSYNEQFF
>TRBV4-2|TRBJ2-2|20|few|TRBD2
TGTGCCAGCAGCCAAGACGGAATAGCGGGGGGCTACATGGGAACCGGGGAGCTGTTTTTT
CASSQDGIAGGYMGTGELFF
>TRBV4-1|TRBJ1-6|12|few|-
TGCGCCAGCAGCGGGGAATTCGGGCCCCTCCACTTT
CASSGEFGPLHF
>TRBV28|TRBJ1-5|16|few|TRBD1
TGTGCCAGCAGTTTATGGACAGGGACTAGCAATCAGCCCCAGCATTTT
CASSLWTGTSNQPQHF
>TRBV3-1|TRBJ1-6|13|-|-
TGTGCCAGCAGCGGGACCGAGGATTCACCCCTCCACTTT
CASSGTEDSPLHF
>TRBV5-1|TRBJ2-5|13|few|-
TGCGCCAGCAGCTCCTTAACCGAAGAGACCCAGTACTTC
CASSSLTEETQYF
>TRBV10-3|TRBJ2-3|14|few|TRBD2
TGTGCCATCAGTGAGGGACTAGGAGCAGATACGCAGTATTTT
CAISEGLGADTQYF
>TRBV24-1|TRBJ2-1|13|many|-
TGTGCCACCAGTGAAGGCGCCTACAATGAGCAGTTCTTC
CATSEGAYNEQFF
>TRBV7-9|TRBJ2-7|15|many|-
TGTGCCAGCAGCTCCCGGGCCAGAGAAGCCCCCGAGCAGTACTTC
CASSSRAREAPEQYF
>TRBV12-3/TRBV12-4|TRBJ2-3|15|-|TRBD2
TGTGCCAGCAGGGGACTAGCGGGAATCACAGATACGCAGTATTTT
CASRGLAGITDTQYF
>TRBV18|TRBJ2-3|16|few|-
TGTGCCAGCTCACCCGACGTCATGGGCGGTGCAGATACGCAGTATTTT
CASSPDVMGGADTQYF
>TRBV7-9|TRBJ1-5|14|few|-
TGTGCCAGCAGCTTATCAGGTCGAAATCAGCCCCAGCATTTT
CASSLSGRNQPQHF
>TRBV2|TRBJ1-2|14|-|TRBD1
TGTGCCAGCAGACGACAGGGTGGTGACTATGGCTACACCTTC
CASRRQGGDYGYTF
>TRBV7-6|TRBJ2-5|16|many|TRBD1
TGTGCCAGCAGCTTCGGACAGGTTAAACTCCAAGAGACCCAGTACTTC
CASSFGQVKLQETQYF
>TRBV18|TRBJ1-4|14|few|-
TGTGCCAGCTCACCGAGCAGGTCTAATGAAAAACTGTTTTTT
CASSPSRSNEKLFF